This T cell receptor (beta chain) is drawn from a study of cytomegalovirus exposure and HLA in healthy donors. Across the study: About 85 million unique TCRs from HLA-typed donors were held in an early release of data. General study findings and limits: Another analysis was done later, and it associated 15,000 to 20,000 TCR beta sequences with HLA alleles at 0.05 false discovery rate. Across donors, sequencing depth was assumed by presence/absence analyses to be roughly uniform. Upon later analysis, TCR association rates were observed to vary by HLA locus, being highest for DRB1 and lowest for HLA-C.

Germline-derived CDR1 and CDR2 are SGDLS and YYNGEE. This CDR3 has 15 residues. After removal of 1 base from V and 3 bases from J, the junction contained 4 bases not matched to a gene. In the PCR, 60 Vbeta and 13 Jbeta primers were used. Method: immunoSEQ multiplex PCR; TCRdb's copy keeps in-frame clones and lacks some. The repertoire consists of roughly 60,000 clones, with approximately 63% occurring once and the leading ten covering just under 20%. As for this clone: Its specificity is unknown.

The V gene is TRBV9, the J gene TRBJ2-3; 8 bases are a match to TRBD2. The sequence was obtained from a woman in her sixties or seventies in good health and CMV-seropositive. Sample: PBMCs. For the CDR3, the DNA is TGTGCCAGCAGCGTAACGGGGGGGCCGACAGATACGCAGTATTTT. Its translation is CASSVTGGPTDTQYF. Variable domain in full (rest from reference TRBV9 and TRBJ2-3): DSGVTQTPKHLITATGQRVTLRCSPRSGDLSVYWYQQSLDQGLQFLIQYYNGEERAKGNILERFSAQQFPDLHSELNLSSLELGDSALYFCASSVTGGPTDTQYFGPGTRLTVL.